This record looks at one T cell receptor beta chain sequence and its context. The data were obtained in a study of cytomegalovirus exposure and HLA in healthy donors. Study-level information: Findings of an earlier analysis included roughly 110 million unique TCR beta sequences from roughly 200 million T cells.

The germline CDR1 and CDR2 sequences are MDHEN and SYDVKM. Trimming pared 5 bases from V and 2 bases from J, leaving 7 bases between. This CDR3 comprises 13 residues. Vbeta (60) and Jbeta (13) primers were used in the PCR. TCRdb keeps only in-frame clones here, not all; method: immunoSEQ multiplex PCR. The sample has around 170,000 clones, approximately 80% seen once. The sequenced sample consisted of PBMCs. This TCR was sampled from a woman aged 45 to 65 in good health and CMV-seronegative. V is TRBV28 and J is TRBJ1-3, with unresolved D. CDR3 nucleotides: TGTGCCAGCAGTCGATCGGCTGGAAACACCATATATTTT. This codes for CASSRSAGNTIYF.